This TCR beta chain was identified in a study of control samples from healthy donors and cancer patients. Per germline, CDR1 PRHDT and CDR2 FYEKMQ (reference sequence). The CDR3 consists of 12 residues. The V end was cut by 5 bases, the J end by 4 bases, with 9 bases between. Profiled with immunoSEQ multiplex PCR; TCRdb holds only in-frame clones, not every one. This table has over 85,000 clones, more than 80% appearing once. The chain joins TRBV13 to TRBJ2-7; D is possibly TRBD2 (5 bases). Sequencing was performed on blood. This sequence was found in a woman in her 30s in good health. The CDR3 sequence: CASSDRGYEQYF. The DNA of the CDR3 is TGTGCCAGCAGCGATAGAGGGTACGAGCAGTACTTC.